The 18 T cell receptor beta chains below all came from one sample that was sequenced in a study of Ad26.COV2.S vaccination and SARS-CoV-2 variants. As for treatment: some 20 received Ad26.COV2.S at low or high dose, single or two shots; about five received placebo; per-sample allocation not given. Day 63 following the first vaccine or placebo injection was when the samples were taken. Using immunoSEQ multiplex PCR, the repertoire was profiled, and TCRdb retains in-frame clones only, with some absent. This sample has some 340,000 clones, with about 82% found just once. The sequenced sample was peripheral blood, obtained in a trial of Ad26.COV2.S vaccine versus placebo. These receptors were obtained from a person between 18 and 65 years old who received the Ad26.COV2.S COVID-19 vaccine or a placebo.

This chain uses TRBV5-1 with TRBJ1-1; no clear D gene. CDR1 and CDR2 from the germline V gene are SGHRS and YFSETQ. V gave up 3 bases and J gave up 8 bases, with 14 bases separating them. The CDR3 is 13 residues long. The CDR3 DNA reads TGCGCCAGCAGCTCGAAACCAGCGGCGGAAGCTTTCTTT. Translated, it gives CASSSKPAAEAFF.

The gene calls are TRBV9 and TRBJ1-2; D remains ambiguous. Trimming stripped 4 bases from V and 8 bases from J, with 18 bases between. Germline V lookup: CDR1 SGDLS, CDR2 YYNGEE. CDR3 length: 14 residues. CDR3 sequence (DNA): TGTGCCAGCAGCCCCACGGGAGGTGTGCGCGGCTACACCTTC. Translating it yields CASSPTGGVRGYTF.

The rearrangement joins TRBV2 to TRBJ2-7; D is uncertain. V lost 7 bases, J lost 0 bases, and 13 bases lay in between. Germline assignment: CDR1 SNHLY and CDR2 FYNNEI. The CDR3 consists of 14 residues. CDR3 protein: CASTAEVTSYEQYF. CDR3 DNA: TGTGCCAGCACGGCTGAGGTTACCTCCTACGAGCAGTACTTC.

This chain links TRBV6-5 with TRBJ2-3; tentatively, D is TRBD2 (5 bases). V was clipped by 0 bases and J by 4 bases, with 14 bases between them. Germline CDR1 is MNHEY and CDR2 is SVGAGI. The CDR3 consists of 16 residues. For the CDR3, the DNA is TGTGCCAGCAGTTACTCGAAGGTCGGGGTTCCAGATACGCAGTATTTT. This codes for CASSYSKVGVPDTQYF.

This sequence joins TRBV12-1 and TRBJ2-2; TRBD2, the D gene given by the table, was not confirmed from the DNA. TRBV12-1 corresponds to a pseudogene. The CDR3 covers 17 residues. DNA for the CDR3: TGTGCCAGCAGCCCGTTGGGGGGGTCCCATTTTGCTAGGGAGCTGTTTTTT. Its translation is CASSPLGGSHFARELFF.

The chain couples TRBV5-6 to TRBJ2-3; D unclear. Deletions cut 1 base from V and 0 bases from J, with 12 bases between. Germline V lookup: CDR1 SGHDT, CDR2 YYEEEE. The CDR3 length is 16 residues. The DNA for the CDR3 is TGTGCCAGCAGCTTGTTTGGCGTTGCTAGCACAGATACGCAGTATTTT. It is translated as CASSLFGVASTDTQYF.

The CDR3 is CASSPGTEYTEAFF. The CDR3 DNA reads TGCGCCAGCAGCCCCGGGACAGAATACACTGAAGCTTTCTTT. V and J are TRBV4-1 and TRBJ1-1, with 7 bases that match TRBD1. The V and J ends lost 4 bases and 3 bases, in that order; junction bases with no gene match: 5. This CDR3 region has 14 residues. Germline V gives CDR1 MGHRA, CDR2 YSYEKL.

The rearrangement uses TRBV2 and TRBJ2-1; D gene ambiguous. Trimming pared 2 bases from V and 7 bases from J, leaving 6 bases between. Germline assignment: CDR1 SNHLY and CDR2 FYNNEI. The CDR3 loop spans 12 amino acids. The CDR3 DNA is TGTGCCAGCAGTGAACGAGCGAATGAGCAGTTCTTC. Amino acids: CASSERANEQFF.

This chain joins TRBV28 and TRBJ2-1; TRBD1 matches 9 bases. Germline CDR1 reads MDHEN; CDR2 reads SYDVKM. The junction had 17 bases not matched to a gene; V was cut back by 5 bases and J by 6 bases. The CDR3 length is 18 residues. The CDR3 here is CASSPSGFLGQGLNEQFF. CDR3 bases: TGTGCCAGCAGTCCCAGCGGGTTTCTGGGACAGGGTCTCAATGAGCAGTTCTTC.

The chain joins TRBV6-6 to TRBJ1-5; D is undetermined. This CDR3 region has 14 residues. Germline CDR1 reads MNHNY; CDR2 reads SVGAGI (reference sequence). V lost 5 bases and J lost 6, with 14 bases in between. The CDR3 nucleotides are TGTGCCAGCAGTCGATCTAACGACGGTCAGCCCCAGCATTTT. Translated: CASSRSNDGQPQHF.

The V and J genes are TRBV9 and TRBJ2-6; a possible D gene is TRBD2 (6 bases). CDR1 is SGDLS and CDR2 is YYNGEE in the germline V gene. Trimming pared 6 bases from V and 1 base from J, leaving 8 bases between. This CDR3 has 14 residues. CDR3 loop: CASKGRSGANVLTF. The CDR3 DNA reads TGTGCCAGCAAGGGGAGGTCTGGGGCCAACGTCCTGACTTTC.

The CDR3 reads CASSLTDRVISYTF. The CDR3 DNA reads as TGTGCCAGCAGCCTAACGGACAGGGTTATAAGCTACACCTTC. This chain joins TRBV7-2 and TRBJ1-2; 8 positions match TRBD1. Germline assignment: CDR1 SGHTA and CDR2 FQGNSA. CDR3 length: 14 residues. With V trimmed by 5 bases and J by 9 bases, 11 bases remained unmatched.

CDR3 amino acids: CASSTGLNTEAFF. As DNA, the CDR3 is TGTGCCAGTTCGACAGGGCTGAACACTGAAGCTTTCTTT. This sequence joins TRBV2 and TRBJ1-1; 7 bases fit TRBD1. CDR3 length: 13 residues. The V gene's germline CDR1 is SNHLY and CDR2 FYNNEI. Trimming removed 9 bases from V and 0 bases from J; junction bases left unmatched: 4.

The chain combines TRBV5-5 with TRBJ2-3; TRBD2 matches 9 bases. The CDR3 extends over 15 amino acids. Germline loops: CDR1 SGHKS, CDR2 YYEKEE (reference sequence). V shed 0 bases and J 1 base; nucleotides not matched to a gene: 0. The CDR3 loop is CASSLGLAGTDTQYF. For the CDR3, the DNA is TGTGCCAGCAGCTTGGGACTAGCGGGCACAGATACGCAGTATTTT.

V is TRBV18 and J is TRBJ2-6, with 8 bases matching TRBD1. This CDR3 contains 16 residues. Trimming took 4 bases from V and 4 from J; bases not matched to a gene: 6. CDR1 is KGHSH and CDR2 is LQKENI in the germline V gene. The CDR3 here is CASSHLDRAGANVLTF. In nucleotides, the CDR3 is TGTGCCAGCTCACATTTGGACAGGGCCGGGGCCAACGTCCTGACTTTC.

Written as DNA, the CDR3 is TGTGCCACCAGTGATGGGATCGGAGGAGTGGAGACCCAGTACTTC. Translation: CATSDGIGGVETQYF. V is TRBV24-1 and J is TRBJ2-5; maybe TRBD2 (5 bases). CDR1 and CDR2 from the germline V gene are KGHDR and SFDVKD. The germline V and J ends were trimmed by 3 bases and 5 bases, with 15 bases remaining between them. The CDR3 length is 15 residues.

This chain joins TRBV7-9 and TRBJ2-7; 16 bases align to TRBD2. Germline-derived CDR1 and CDR2 are SEHNR and FQNEAQ (reference sequence). The CDR3 consists of 19 residues. V shed 4 bases, J shed 3 bases, and the junction held 12 bases outside the gene matches. In DNA, the CDR3 is TGTGCCAGCAGCTCGACGGGACTAGCGGGGGGGCCGTTCGTCTACGAGCAGTACTTC. Its translation is CASSSTGLAGGPFVYEQYF.

There are a few counts of this clone. This chain connects TRBV7-9 to TRBJ2-7; D assignment may be TRBD1 or TRBD2 (5 bases each). CDR3 length equals 14 residues. The V gene's germline CDR1 is SEHNR and CDR2 FQNEAQ (reference sequence). Trimming pared 1 base from V and 2 bases from J, leaving 9 bases between. The CDR3 here is CASSLGGAAYEQYF. CDR3 DNA sequence: TGTGCCAGCAGCTTAGGAGGGGCAGCCTACGAGCAGTACTTC.